The clone carrying this T cell receptor (beta chain) has only one observation. The record originates from a study of OX40 agonist ivuxolimab in advanced cancers. Overall study: Cohort: more than 75% men, mean age approximately 60, aged roughly 23 to 79.

Produced via immunoSEQ multiplex PCR; TCRdb's table is partial and in-frame only. The sample carries around 80,000 clones, approximately 86% recorded once. The V gene lost 6 bases and the J gene lost 3 bases, with 15 bases spanning the gap. The germline CDR1 and CDR2 sequences are LGHNT and FRNRAP. The CDR3 loop spans 15 amino acids. The source was CD4+ or CD8+ T cells sorted from blood, collected in a trial of the OX40 agonist ivuxolimab. V usage is TRBV12-5 and J usage is TRBJ1-5, with D possibly TRBD1 on 6 matching bases. This clonotype was sampled from an adult with an advanced solid tumor such as melanoma, head and neck, liver or kidney cancer. CDR3 bases: TGTGCTAGTGGAAACAGGGACGGGAACAATCAGCCCCAGCATTTT. Amino acids: CASGNRDGNNQPQHF.